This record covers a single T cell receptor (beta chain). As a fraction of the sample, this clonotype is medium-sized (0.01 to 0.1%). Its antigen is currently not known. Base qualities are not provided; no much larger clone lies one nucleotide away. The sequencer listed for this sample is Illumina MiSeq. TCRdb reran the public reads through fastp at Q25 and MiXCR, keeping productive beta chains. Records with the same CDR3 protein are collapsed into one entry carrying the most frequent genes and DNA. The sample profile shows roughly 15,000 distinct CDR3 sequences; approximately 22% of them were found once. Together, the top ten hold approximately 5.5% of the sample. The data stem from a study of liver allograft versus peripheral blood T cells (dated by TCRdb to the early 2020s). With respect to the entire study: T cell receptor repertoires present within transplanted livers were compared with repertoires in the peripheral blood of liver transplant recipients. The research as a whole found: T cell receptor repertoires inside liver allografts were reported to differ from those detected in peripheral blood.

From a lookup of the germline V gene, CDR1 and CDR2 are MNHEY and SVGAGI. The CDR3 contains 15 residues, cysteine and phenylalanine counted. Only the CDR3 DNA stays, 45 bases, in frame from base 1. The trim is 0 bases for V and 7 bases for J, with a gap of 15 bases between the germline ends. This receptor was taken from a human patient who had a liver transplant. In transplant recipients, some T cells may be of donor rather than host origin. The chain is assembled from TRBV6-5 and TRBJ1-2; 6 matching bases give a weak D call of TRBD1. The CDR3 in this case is CASSYSIVQGLGYTF. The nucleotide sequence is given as TGTGCCAGCAGTTACTCGATAGTCCAGGGGCTTGGCTACACCTTC.